These 18 T cell receptor beta chains share one sample of origin, sequenced in a study of blood T cell repertoires in COVID-19 (dated by TCRdb to the early 2020s). The library came from the immunoSEQ multiplex PCR assay. In TCRdb, the immuneACCESS table is reduced to in-frame sequences with V and J assigned. These tables do not hold every clone; where another copy was compared, an unresolved V gene accounts for under half, and the others remain unexplained. In this sample the table shows 150,000 to 200,000 clones, 85% to 90% of which occur a single time. Clones ranked in the top ten supply approximately 4% of the sample. The sequenced sample consisted of peripheral blood. The receptors shown here come from a human donor in a cohort sampled during active COVID-19.

V is TRBV18 and J is TRBJ2-2, with 8 positions matching TRBD2. The CDR3 runs to 15 residues. Germline trimming cut 2 bases from V and 2 bases from J; bases unmatched to any gene: 1. Germline values: CDR1 KGHSH, CDR2 LQKENI. The CDR3: CASSPGTSNTGELFF. In DNA, the CDR3 is TGTGCCAGCTCACCAGGGACTAGTAACACCGGGGAGCTGTTTTTT.

This chain connects TRBV19 to TRBJ1-3; 9 nucleotides agree with TRBD1. The V gene end was trimmed by 5 bases and the J gene end by 3 bases; junction bases not matched to a gene: 5. There are 15 residues in the CDR3. Germline-derived CDR1 and CDR2 are LNHDA and SQIVND (reference sequence). The CDR3 region is CASSGDRAFGNTIYF. The CDR3 DNA sequence: TGTGCCAGTAGTGGGGACAGGGCTTTTGGAAACACCATATATTTT. Full variable domain (rest looked up from reference TRBV19 and TRBJ1-3): DGGITQSPKYLFRKEGQNVTLSCEQNLNHDAMYWYRQDPGQGLRLIYYSQIVNDFQKGDIAEGYSVSREKKESFPLTVTSAQKNPTAFYLCASSGDRAFGNTIYFGEGSWLTVV.

The chain carries TRBV28 and TRBJ1-2; D is perhaps TRBD1 (5 bases). V dropped 6 bases and J dropped 6 bases, with 14 bases sitting between them. In germline, CDR1 is MDHEN, CDR2 SYDVKM. CDR3 length: 13 residues. The CDR3: CASRVGQEHGYTF. The CDR3 coding sequence is TGTGCCAGCAGAGTGGGGCAGGAGCATGGCTACACCTTC.

This chain joins TRBV6-5 and TRBJ2-1; TRBD2 might be the D (5 bases). This CDR3 contains 15 residues. The V gene's germline CDR1 is MNHEY and CDR2 SVGAGI. V dropped 5 bases and J dropped 0 bases, with 11 bases sitting between them. The CDR3 reads CASSLTGSSYNEQFF. CDR3 DNA sequence: TGTGCCAGCAGTCTGACGGGGAGCTCCTACAATGAGCAGTTCTTC.

This chain joins TRBV11-2 and TRBJ2-5; D gene unclear. V lost 1 base and J lost 1, with 10 bases in between. This CDR3 comprises 15 residues. CDR1 SGHAT and CDR2 FQNNGV come from the germline V gene. Here the CDR3 DNA reads TGTGCCAGCAGCTTAGGCCCGCAGGCCCAAGAGACCCAGTACTTC. Translation gives CASSLGPQAQETQYF.

This chain uses TRBV6-2 or TRBV6-3 with TRBJ2-3, with TRBD1 as a possible D gene (6 bases). The CDR3 runs to 15 residues. V was clipped by 4 bases and J by 0 bases, with 11 bases between them. Germline CDR1 is MNHEY and CDR2 is SVGEGT. The CDR3 DNA reads as TGTGCCAGCAGTTTAGGGGGTGTGAGCACAGATACGCAGTATTTT. This gives the protein CASSLGGVSTDTQYF.

The chain employs TRBV18 and TRBJ2-1; the D is unclear. V lost 2 bases, J lost 0 bases, and 11 bases lay in between. Germline V gene lookup returns CDR1 KGHSH and CDR2 LQKENI. The CDR3 is 16 residues long. The CDR3 here is CASSPAGPNSYNEQFF. DNA for the CDR3: TGTGCCAGCTCACCAGCTGGTCCTAACTCCTACAATGAGCAGTTCTTC.

DNA of the CDR3: TGTGCCAGTAGTATTCGGGGACTTACGAGCTCCTACAATGAGCAGTTCTTC. Its protein is CASSIRGLTSSYNEQFF. The chain is built from TRBV19 and TRBJ2-1; the D gene is possibly TRBD2 (6 bases). Germline lookup yields CDR1 LNHDA and CDR2 SQIVND (reference sequence). This CDR3 has 17 amino acids. V was cut by 3 bases and J by 0 bases, with 15 bases left in between.

The J gene is TRBJ1-2, the V gene TRBV4-3; D might be TRBD1 (6 bases). This CDR3 is built from 15 residues. V was clipped by 0 bases and J by 2 bases, with 10 bases between them. CDR1 is LGHNA, CDR2 YSLEER, per germline. The CDR3 nucleotides read TGCGCCAGCAGCCAAGATGGGCAGGGGAACTATGGCTACACCTTC. Its translation is CASSQDGQGNYGYTF.

The J gene is TRBJ2-1, the V gene TRBV2, with 9 bases lining up with TRBD2. Germline-derived CDR1 and CDR2 are SNHLY and FYNNEI. The CDR3 is 14 amino acids. V trimming: 6 bases; J trimming: 4 bases; junction bases outside the gene matches: 4. CDR3 in amino acids: CASRLAGSYNEQFF. As DNA, the CDR3 is TGTGCCAGCAGGCTAGCGGGATCTTACAATGAGCAGTTCTTC.

V and J are TRBV11-2 and TRBJ2-7; D might be TRBD2 (6 bases). V lost 7 bases to trimming and J lost 5 bases, with 15 bases between them. The germline CDR1 and CDR2 sequences are SGHAT and FQNNGV. This CDR3 has 13 residues. In DNA form, the CDR3 reads TGTGCCAGCACCCCAGGAGGGAGGAACGAGCAGTACTTC. It specifies CASTPGGRNEQYF.

The chain combines TRBV3-1 (or the pseudogene TRBV3-2) with TRBJ2-5; no clear D gene. V shed 1 base and J shed 1 base, with 7 bases lying between them. The germline V gene has CDR1 LGHDT and CDR2 YNNKEL (reference sequence). The CDR3 covers 14 residues. CDR3 loop: CASSQAPFQETQYF. The CDR3 nucleotides read TGTGCCAGCAGCCAAGCCCCGTTCCAAGAGACCCAGTACTTC.

The DNA of the CDR3 is TGTGCCAGCAGCCGAAGACAGGGGTGGGACGAGCAGTACTTC. Its translation is CASSRRQGWDEQYF. V is TRBV7-8 and J is TRBJ2-7; 8 bases are a match to TRBD1. From germline, CDR1 is SGHVS and CDR2 FQNEAQ. The V segment lost 5 bases and the J segment 5 bases; nucleotides outside the gene matches: 8. This CDR3 spans 14 amino acids.

This sequence joins TRBV5-1 and TRBJ2-1; the match to TRBD2 covers 9 bases. The trim removed 1 base at V and 4 bases at J, leaving 6 bases unmatched. The germline CDR1 and CDR2 sequences are SGHRS and YFSETQ. The CDR3 loop spans 16 amino acids. The CDR3 sequence: CASSLPRLAEYNEQFF. The CDR3, as DNA: TGCGCCAGCAGCTTGCCACGACTAGCGGAGTACAATGAGCAGTTCTTC. Combining the CDR3 with reference TRBV5-1 and TRBJ2-1 gives the whole variable domain KAGVTQTPRYLIKTRGQQVTLSCSPISGHRSVSWYQQTPGQGLQFLFEYFSETQRNKGNFPGRFSGRQFSNSRSEMNVSTLELGDSALYLCASSLPRLAEYNEQFFGPGTRLTVL.

The genes are TRBV6-2 or TRBV6-3 and TRBJ1-6; D gene uncertain. Trimming stripped 2 bases from V and 2 bases from J, with 10 bases between. The CDR3 contains 16 residues. CDR1 and CDR2 from the germline V gene are MNHEY and SVGEGT. The CDR3 sequence is CASSYREGAYNSPLHF. In nucleotides, the CDR3 is TGTGCCAGCAGTTACAGGGAGGGCGCCTATAATTCACCCCTCCACTTT.

Note on this clone: The sample has other DNA sequences that encode this CDR3 too. V gene TRBV11-2 combines with J gene TRBJ2-1; D not resolved. CDR1 is SGHAT and CDR2 is FQNNGV in the germline V gene. The CDR3 consists of 15 residues. Between the trimmed V and J ends, which lost 1 base and 0 bases, there was a span of 7 bases. The chain's CDR3 is CASSLAPSSYNEQFF. Here the CDR3 DNA reads TGTGCCAGCAGCTTAGCTCCGAGCTCCTACAATGAGCAGTTCTTC.

The V call is TRBV5-1, the J call TRBJ2-5, with 8 bases lining up with TRBD1. CDR3 length: 14 residues. CDR1 is SGHRS and CDR2 is YFSETQ in the germline V gene. Unmatched junction bases numbered 4, after V lost 4 bases and J lost 2 bases. The CDR3 protein is CASSLDRGQETQYF. The CDR3 nucleotides read TGCGCCAGCAGCCTCGACAGGGGACAAGAGACCCAGTACTTC.

The table lists this clone with a count of one. This chain connects TRBV5-1 to TRBJ2-3, with 10 bases aligning to TRBD1. The CDR3 is made up of 16 amino acids. Per the germline V gene, CDR1 is SGHRS and CDR2 is YFSETQ. Trimming cost V 4 bases and J 2 bases; bases outside gene matches: 7. As DNA, the CDR3 is TGCGCCAGCAGCACCCAGACAGGGGGCTCCACAGATACGCAGTATTTT. This translates into CASSTQTGGSTDTQYF.